Listed below are T cell receptor beta chains from one sample, sequenced in a study of cytomegalovirus exposure and HLA in healthy donors. Sequencing used immunoSEQ multiplex PCR; TCRdb keeps in-frame clones, though not all of them. The sample consists of about 140,000 clones, approximately 84% of them appearing once. The sequencing input was PBMCs. Receptors originate from a young man in good health and CMV-seropositive. Each CDR3 is given with its conserved first and last residue. Each record gives: clone size, J gene, V gene, D gene, CDR3 protein, CDR3 DNA. A D gene is named only where the DNA matches it firmly. Clone size is not always given. Where it is, it says once, few, many or a class for expanded clones.

- TRBJ1-3 TRBV28 TRBD1 CASSPRQGQYSGNTIYF TGTGCCAGCAGTCCGCGACAGGGCCAGTACTCTGGAAACACCATATATTTT
- TRBJ1-5 TRBV5-6 - CASSLVDQPQHF TGTGCCAGCAGCTTGGTAGATCAGCCCCAGCATTTT
- TRBJ2-5 TRBV6-5 - CASSYSEGGTQYF TGTGCCAGCAGTTACTCGGAGGGAGGGACCCAGTACTTC
- TRBJ1-1 TRBV27 - CASRAQGNTEAFF TGTGCCAGCAGGGCACAGGGGAACACTGAAGCTTTCTTT
- TRBJ2-1 TRBV5-1 TRBD2 CASSLRASGYNEQFF TGCGCCAGCAGCTTGAGGGCTAGCGGTTACAATGAGCAGTTCTTC
- TRBJ2-5 TRBV7-2 TRBD2 CASSLASGTETQYF TGTGCCAGCAGCTTAGCTAGCGGGACGGAGACCCAGTACTTC
- TRBJ2-1 TRBV6-1 TRBD2 CATAGGTYNEQFF TGTGCCACCGCGGGGGGCACATACAATGAGCAGTTCTTC
- TRBJ2-1 TRBV29-1 - CSAPDLDTYNEQFF TGCAGCGCACCAGACCTGGACACCTACAATGAGCAGTTCTTC
- TRBJ2-1 TRBV7-3 - CASSLTHRAYYNEQFF TGTGCCAGCAGCTTAACCCACCGTGCCTATTACAATGAGCAGTTCTTC
- TRBJ2-5 TRBV7-7 - CASSHGQRETQYF TGTGCCAGCAGTCACGGACAGAGAGAGACCCAGTACTTC
- TRBJ2-7 TRBV18 - CASSATDEQYF TGTGCCAGCTCAGCTACCGACGAGCAGTACTTC
- TRBJ2-1 TRBV28 TRBD1 CASSSFGTVSYNEQFF TGTGCCAGCAGTTCCTTCGGGACAGTCTCCTACAATGAGCAGTTCTTC
- TRBJ2-1 TRBV5-1 TRBD1 CASSPLDRGIGEQFF TGCGCCAGCAGCCCACTGGACAGGGGAATCGGTGAGCAGTTCTTC
- TRBJ2-7 TRBV9 - CASSVGWGDRGSREQYF TGTGCCAGCAGCGTAGGGTGGGGGGATAGGGGCTCTCGCGAGCAGTACTTC
- TRBJ2-5 TRBV28 TRBD2 CASSLTSGGPGETQYF TGTGCCAGCAGTTTAACTAGCGGGGGTCCGGGGGAGACCCAGTACTTC
- TRBJ1-2 TRBV2 - CASSVDSPNYGYTF TGTGCCAGCAGTGTAGACAGCCCTAACTATGGCTACACCTTC
- TRBJ1-1 TRBV18 TRBD1 CASSPDRWTGGTEAFF TGTGCCAGCTCACCAGACCGATGGACAGGGGGAACTGAAGCTTTCTTT
- TRBJ2-1 TRBV7-9 - CSSSFLAGEQFF TGTTCCAGCAGCTTTCTCGCGGGTGAGCAGTTCTTC
- TRBJ2-1 TRBV2 TRBD2 CASTTPTSAGEQFF TGTGCCAGTACTACCCCAACTAGCGCTGGTGAGCAGTTCTTC
- TRBJ2-7 TRBV15 TRBD1 CATSPGTGFYEQYF TGTGCCACCAGCCCGGGGACAGGGTTCTACGAGCAGTACTTC
- TRBJ1-2 TRBV18 TRBD1 CASSPNALTGVNGYTF TGTGCCAGCTCACCAAATGCTTTGACAGGGGTTAATGGCTACACCTTC
few TRBJ1-5 TRBV10-1 - CASSQGLYQPQHF TGCGCCAGCAGCCAGGGATTGTATCAGCCCCAGCATTTT
- TRBJ1-5 TRBV18 TRBD1 CASSPDGTGVNQPQHF TGTGCCAGCTCACCCGACGGGACAGGGGTGAATCAGCCCCAGCATTTT
- TRBJ2-7 TRBV11-3 - CASSLAGAAGEYEQYF TGTGCCAGCAGCTTAGCGGGAGCTGCAGGTGAATACGAGCAGTACTTC
- TRBJ2-7 TRBV28 TRBD1 CASRSTGTGGDEQYF TGTGCCAGCAGGTCCACCGGGACAGGGGGCGACGAGCAGTACTTC
- TRBJ2-7 TRBV28 - CASSMDTGALSLEQYF TGTGCCAGCAGTATGGACACGGGAGCTCTGAGTCTCGAGCAGTACTTC
- TRBJ1-5 TRBV27 - CASSRANNQPQHF TGTGCCAGCAGCCGCGCTAATAATCAGCCCCAGCATTTT
- TRBJ2-7 TRBV2 TRBD2 CASRTSGWSYEQYF TGTGCCAGCAGGACTAGCGGGTGGTCCTACGAGCAGTACTTC
- TRBJ2-1 TRBV7-6 - CASSKGQLNEQFF TGTGCCAGCAGCAAAGGACAGCTCAATGAGCAGTTCTTC
- TRBJ2-5 TRBV18 - CASSPQGLQETQYF TGTGCCAGCTCACCCCAGGGCCTACAAGAGACCCAGTACTTC
- TRBJ2-7 TRBV7-6 - CASSPRGESYEQYF TGTGCCAGCAGCCCCCGTGGTGAGAGCTACGAGCAGTACTTC
- TRBJ1-2 TRBV5-1 TRBD1 CASSSSGTGGSGYTF TGCGCCAGCAGCTCATCCGGGACAGGGGGAAGTGGCTACACCTTC
- TRBJ1-4 TRBV6-1 - CASSEAGRKGEKLFF TGTGCCAGCAGTGAAGCGGGCAGGAAAGGAGAAAAACTGTTTTTT
- TRBJ2-3 TRBV6-1 - CASSDQRGQDTQYF TGTGCCAGCAGTGATCAGCGGGGACAAGATACGCAGTATTTT
- TRBJ2-3 TRBV2 - CARARASTDTQYF TGTGCCAGAGCGCGCGCTAGCACAGATACGCAGTATTTT
- TRBJ2-7 TRBV4-2 - CASSQELRTNYEQYF TGTGCCAGCAGCCAAGAGTTGCGGACTAACTACGAGCAGTACTTC
- TRBJ2-4 TRBV6-1 - CASSEETGHIQYF TGTGCCAGCAGTGAAGAGACAGGCCACATTCAGTACTTC
- TRBJ1-2 TRBV7-9 - CASSLGTGGDYGYTF TGTGCCAGCAGCTTAGGGACTGGCGGGGACTATGGCTACACCTTC
few TRBJ1-1 TRBV18 - CASRGGQNTEAFF TGTGCCAGCCGGGGGGGCCAGAACACTGAAGCTTTCTTT
- TRBJ2-3 TRBV6-1 TRBD1 CASRDDRAGDTQYF TGTGCCAGCAGAGACGACAGGGCGGGAGATACGCAGTATTTT
- TRBJ1-1 TRBV29-1 - CSALGQTEMNTEAFF TGCAGCGCCCTAGGACAGACCGAGATGAACACTGAAGCTTTCTTT
- TRBJ1-1 TRBV2 - CASSLRGLNTEAFF TGTGCCAGCAGTCTCAGGGGATTGAACACTGAAGCTTTCTTT
- TRBJ1-3 TRBV9 - CASSGMGTSSGNTIYF TGTGCCAGCAGTGGGATGGGGACATCCTCTGGAAACACCATATATTTT
once TRBJ2-5 TRBV6-6 - CASTPEGASQETQYF TGTGCCAGCACCCCCGAGGGCGCCAGTCAAGAGACCCAGTACTTC
- TRBJ2-7 TRBV5-4 TRBD1 CASSLVGTANYEQYF TGTGCCAGCAGCTTGGTAGGGACAGCCAACTACGAGCAGTACTTC
- TRBJ2-3 TRBV18 TRBD1 CASSGDSLKTSTDTQYF TGTGCCAGCTCAGGGGACAGTCTTAAAACTAGCACAGATACGCAGTATTTT
- TRBJ2-7 TRBV19 TRBD1 CASSMSDRVGYEQYF TGTGCCAGTAGTATGAGTGACAGGGTGGGTTACGAGCAGTACTTC
- TRBJ1-4 TRBV14 TRBD1 CARTPTGVTNEKLFF TGTGCCAGGACCCCCACAGGGGTAACTAATGAAAAACTGTTTTTT
- TRBJ2-6 TRBV18 - CASSQSSSGANVLTF TGTGCCAGCTCACAGAGTAGCTCTGGGGCCAACGTCCTGACTTTC
few TRBJ2-7 TRBV28 TRBD2 CASSLAGNDEQYF TGTGCCAGCAGTCTAGCGGGAAATGACGAGCAGTACTTC
- TRBJ1-3 TRBV28 - CASSLENTIYF TGTGCCAGCAGTTTGGAGAACACCATATATTTT
few TRBJ2-7 TRBV5-6 - CASSTGRHYEQYF TGTGCCAGCAGCACTGGAAGACATTACGAGCAGTACTTC
few TRBJ2-7 TRBV7-2 - CASSFSSYEQYF TGTGCCAGCAGCTTTTCGTCCTACGAGCAGTACTTC
- TRBJ2-3 TRBV19 TRBD1 CASSVRDSPKDTQYF TGTGCCAGTAGTGTAAGGGACAGTCCTAAGGATACGCAGTATTTT
- TRBJ2-1 TRBV5-4 TRBD1 CASSLRTGPYNEQFF TGTGCCAGCAGCTTGAGGACAGGGCCCTACAATGAGCAGTTCTTC
- TRBJ1-2 TRBV27 TRBD1 CASSSTGRFGYTF TGTGCCAGCAGTTCGACAGGGAGATTCGGCTACACCTTC
- TRBJ2-5 TRBV28 - CASSNPGKRETQYF TGTGCCAGCAGTAATCCAGGGAAGAGGGAGACCCAGTACTTC
- TRBJ2-4 TRBV27 - CASSLYYSAVAKNIQYF TGTGCCAGCAGTTTATATTATAGCGCGGTAGCCAAAAACATTCAGTACTTC